These 32 T cell receptor beta chains originate from one sample sequenced in a study of cytomegalovirus exposure and HLA in healthy donors. PCR involved 60 Vbeta and 13 Jbeta primers. Generated by immunoSEQ multiplex PCR, the TCRdb table keeps only in-frame clones and is missing some. The sample gives some 120,000 clones, around three quarters of which show up once; around 13% is in the top ten. The sequenced material came from PBMCs. These receptor sequences come from a woman in her sixties or seventies in good health and CMV-seropositive.

The chain has TRBV7-2 and TRBJ1-2; 7 bases are a match to TRBD1. The V gene's germline CDR1 is SGHTA and CDR2 FQGNSA. Trimming at V came to 1 base and at J to 6 bases, leaving 8 bases not matched to a gene. This CDR3 is 15 amino acids long. This CDR3 reads CASSLGFGTEHGYTF. The CDR3 DNA is TGTGCCAGCAGCTTAGGGTTTGGGACAGAGCATGGCTACACCTTC. The full variable domain, completed using reference TRBV7-2 and TRBJ1-2, is GAGVSQSPSNKVTEKGKDVELRCDPISGHTALYWYRQSLGQGLEFLIYFQGNSAPDKSGLPSDRFSAERTGGSVSTLTIQRTQQEDSAVYLCASSLGFGTEHGYTFGSGTRLTVV.

The chain has TRBV9 and TRBJ2-7, with TRBD1 matching 9 bases. In germline, CDR1 is SGDLS, CDR2 YYNGEE. The CDR3 extends over 14 amino acids. Trimming cost V 4 bases and J 4 bases; bases outside gene matches: 6. DNA for the CDR3: TGTGCCAGCAGCCGGGGGACAGGGAGGTACGAGCAGTACTTC. Protein product: CASSRGTGRYEQYF. The variable domain in full, completed from reference TRBV9 and TRBJ2-7, reads DSGVTQTPKHLITATGQRVTLRCSPRSGDLSVYWYQQSLDQGLQFLIQYYNGEERAKGNILERFSAQQFPDLHSELNLSSLELGDSALYFCASSRGTGRYEQYFGPGTRLTVT.

The chain recombines TRBV10-3 with TRBJ2-7, with 7 bases identical to TRBD1. This CDR3 is 13 amino acids long. CDR1 and CDR2 (germline): ENHRY, SYGVKD. The V segment lost 8 bases and the J segment 3 bases; nucleotides outside the gene matches: 7. CDR3 nucleotides: TGTGCCATCCGGGACAGTGGATTCTACGAGCAGTACTTC. This codes for CAIRDSGFYEQYF.

This chain uses TRBV5-1 with TRBJ1-2; perhaps TRBD1 as D (6 bases). CDR1 and CDR2 from the germline V gene are SGHRS and YFSETQ. V lost 4 bases, J lost 4 bases, and 14 bases lay in between. The CDR3 has 14 residues. CDR3 amino acids: CASSGGRVFYGYTF. The CDR3 nucleotides read TGCGCCAGCAGCGGGGGCAGGGTTTTCTATGGCTACACCTTC.

The chain couples TRBV4-1 to TRBJ2-2; weak D call: TRBD1 (5 bases). Per the germline V gene, CDR1 is MGHRA and CDR2 is YSYEKL. The CDR3 has 15 amino acids. V lost 1 base to trimming and J lost 0 bases, with 6 bases between them. The CDR3 loop reads CASSQGRANTGELFF. CDR3 nucleotide sequence: TGCGCCAGCAGCCAAGGCAGGGCGAACACCGGGGAGCTGTTTTTT.

The chain is built from TRBV13 and TRBJ1-3; D is undetermined. The CDR3 is 16 amino acids. From germline, CDR1 is PRHDT and CDR2 FYEKMQ (reference sequence). The germline V and J ends were trimmed by 5 bases and 4 bases, with 18 bases remaining between them. CDR3 nucleotide sequence: TGTGCCAGCAGCCAAGCTTCGGCGGGAACGGGAAACACCATATATTTT. It yields the protein CASSQASAGTGNTIYF.

The CDR3 sequence is CASSEDRASNQPQHF. The CDR3 nucleotides read TGTGCCAGTAGTGAAGACAGGGCGAGCAATCAGCCCCAGCATTTT. This chain joins TRBV19 and TRBJ1-5; 7 bases line up with TRBD1. This CDR3 region has 15 residues. Looked up from germline, CDR1 is LNHDA and CDR2 is SQIVND (reference sequence). After removal of 5 bases from V and 1 base from J, the junction contained 5 bases not matched to a gene.

V and J are TRBV2 and TRBJ1-2; TRBD1 matches at 11 bases. CDR1 is SNHLY, CDR2 FYNNEI, per germline. Trimming cost V 7 bases and J 7 bases; bases outside gene matches: 8. The CDR3 extends over 14 amino acids. The CDR3 loop is CASKRGQGAAGYTF. CDR3 nucleotides: TGTGCCAGCAAGCGAGGACAGGGGGCAGCTGGCTACACCTTC.

V and J are TRBV29-1 and TRBJ2-1; 10 bases map to TRBD2. CDR3 length equals 16 residues. Germline V gives CDR1 SQVTM, CDR2 ANQGSEA. Unmatched junction bases numbered 15, after V lost 6 bases and J lost 7 bases. The CDR3 region is CSVRGISGRMLNEQFF. In DNA, the CDR3 is TGCAGCGTCCGGGGGATTAGCGGGAGGATGTTAAATGAGCAGTTCTTC.

V is TRBV14 and J is TRBJ1-1, with a tentative D call TRBD1 (5 bases). The germline V gene has CDR1 SGHDN and CDR2 FVKESK. This CDR3 comprises 12 residues. Trimming stripped 6 bases from V and 10 bases from J, with 15 bases between. The CDR3 coding sequence is TGTGCCAGCAGGCGCTCGGAGGGGCGAGCTTTCTTT. Its translation is CASRRSEGRAFF.

DNA of the CDR3: TGTGCCTGGAGAAAACGCCCAGGGCAGAGCTCCTACAATGAGCAGTTCTTC. Amino acid sequence: CAWRKRPGQSSYNEQFF. The chain employs TRBV30 and TRBJ2-1, with D possibly TRBD1 on 5 matching bases. Between the trimmed V and J ends, which lost 3 bases and 0 bases, there was a span of 18 bases. Germline CDR1 is GTSNPN and CDR2 is SVGIG (reference sequence). The CDR3 totals 17 residues.

The chain couples TRBV29-1 to TRBJ2-7, with TRBD1 identical over 9 bases. The CDR3 spans 13 residues. The V segment lost 6 bases and the J segment 2 bases; nucleotides outside the gene matches: 5. The germline V gene encodes CDR1 SQVTM and CDR2 ANQGSEA. CDR3 coding DNA: TGCAGCGTCTGGGACAGGGAAACCTACGAGCAGTACTTC. Protein: CSVWDRETYEQYF.

The chain uses TRBV2 and TRBJ1-5, with a possible D match to TRBD1 (6 bases). V lost 6 bases and J 4 bases, leaving 16 bases between the germline ends. The CDR3 is 15 residues long. The germline V gene encodes CDR1 SNHLY and CDR2 FYNNEI. The CDR3 reads CASSGGGARNQPQHF. The CDR3 coding sequence is TGTGCCAGCAGCGGCGGGGGGGCGCGGAATCAGCCCCAGCATTTT.

This clone was detected only once. The chain combines TRBV27 with TRBJ1-2; perhaps TRBD1 as D (5 bases). The CDR3 contains 13 residues. Germline CDR1 reads MNHEY; CDR2 reads SMNVEV (reference sequence). V shed 2 bases and J shed 3 bases, with 7 bases lying between them. Here the CDR3 reads CASSLQGDYGYTF. In DNA, the CDR3 is TGTGCCAGCAGTTTACAGGGTGACTATGGCTACACCTTC.

The chain joins TRBV5-1 to TRBJ1-1, with 7 bases that match TRBD1. From germline, CDR1 is SGHRS and CDR2 YFSETQ. The CDR3 is 15 residues long. The V and J ends lost 0 bases and 3 bases, in that order; junction bases with no gene match: 5. As DNA, the CDR3 is TGCGCCAGCAGCTTGGTTCCGGGACAGCACACTGAAGCTTTCTTT. Translation: CASSLVPGQHTEAFF.

The chain employs TRBV19 and TRBJ2-1; D might be TRBD2 (6 bases). The CDR3 contains 11 residues. V lost 6 bases, J lost 10 bases, and 10 bases lay in between. CDR1 is LNHDA, CDR2 SQIVND, per germline (reference sequence). In DNA form, the CDR3 reads TGTGCCAGTAGCCGGGGGTGGGAGCAGTTCTTC. Residues: CASSRGWEQFF.

The chain carries TRBV5-6 and TRBJ1-1; the match to TRBD1 covers 9 bases. Germline V gene data show CDR1 as SGHDT and CDR2 as YYEEEE. This CDR3 comprises 12 residues. With 4 bases clipped from V and 11 bases from J, the junction kept 6 bases outside the gene matches. The CDR3: CASSLQGAGAFF. CDR3 in DNA: TGTGCCAGCAGCCTACAGGGGGCGGGGGCTTTCTTT.

The rearrangement joins TRBV5-4 to TRBJ2-7; a weak D match, TRBD1 (7 bases). The CDR3 contains 14 residues. V was shortened by 2 bases and J by 5 bases, with 14 bases between the two germline ends. CDR1 and CDR2 (germline): SGHNT, YYREEE (reference sequence). The CDR3 loop is CASSLSGGINEQYF. The CDR3 coding sequence is TGTGCCAGCAGCTTATCAGGGGGGATAAACGAGCAGTACTTC.

V is TRBV6-1 and J is TRBJ2-7, with 10 nucleotides matching TRBD1. The germline CDR1 and CDR2 sequences are MNHNS and SASEGT. The CDR3 runs to 14 residues. Trimming cost V 11 bases and J 3 bases; bases outside gene matches: 10. The CDR3: CALAVGTGVYEQYF. CDR3 sequence (DNA): TGTGCCCTGGCGGTCGGGACAGGGGTCTACGAGCAGTACTTC.

This clone came up once. This sequence joins TRBV19 and TRBJ1-6; 10 nucleotides match TRBD1. The germline CDR1 and CDR2 sequences are LNHDA and SQIVND (reference sequence). The CDR3 contains 16 residues. The V and J ends lost 1 base and 10 bases, in that order; junction bases with no gene match: 7. The CDR3, as DNA: TGTGCCAGTAGTATAGTTTCGGGACAGGGGTACTCACCCCTCCACTTT. Translation: CASSIVSGQGYSPLHF.

The chain carries TRBV6-6 and TRBJ2-2; D is possibly TRBD2 (7 bases). Germline CDR1 and CDR2: MNHNY and SVGAGI (reference sequence). The CDR3 is 16 amino acids. V dropped 7 bases and J dropped 0 bases, with 15 bases sitting between them. CDR3 loop: CASTTQGGANTGELFF. The CDR3 DNA is TGTGCCAGCACTACGCAAGGGGGGGCGAACACCGGGGAGCTGTTTTTT.

The genes are TRBV11-2 and TRBJ2-1, with 8 positions matching TRBD1. V shed 2 bases, J shed 4 bases, and the junction held 4 bases outside the gene matches. Per germline, CDR1 SGHAT and CDR2 FQNNGV. This CDR3 spans 15 amino acids. CDR3 sequence reads: CASSLYGTGYNEQFF. CDR3 nucleotide sequence: TGTGCCAGCAGCTTATACGGGACAGGATACAATGAGCAGTTCTTC.

The rearrangement links TRBV5-5 to TRBJ1-4, with 9 bases matching TRBD1. The CDR3 runs to 17 residues. Germline loops: CDR1 SGHKS, CDR2 YYEKEE (reference sequence). Germline trimming cut 3 bases from V and 0 bases from J; bases unmatched to any gene: 6. The CDR3 DNA is TGTGCCAGCAGCTCCGGGACAGGGAGCACAACTAATGAAAAACTGTTTTTT. This encodes CASSSGTGSTTNEKLFF.

This chain uses TRBV19 with TRBJ1-1; D possibly corresponds to TRBD1 (6 bases). Germline CDR1 LNHDA, CDR2 SQIVND (reference sequence). V shed 9 bases and J shed 5 bases, with 19 bases lying between them. This CDR3 region has 14 residues. In DNA form, the CDR3 reads TGTGCCAGCCTCGATGGCAGGGGCGAGACTGAAGCTTTCTTT. This codes for CASLDGRGETEAFF.

This clone turned up a few times. The CDR3 here is CASESTEGTSAYNEQFF. The CDR3 nucleotides read TGTGCCAGCGAGTCCACAGAAGGGACTAGCGCCTACAATGAGCAGTTCTTC. This sequence joins TRBV5-8 and TRBJ2-1; 10 nucleotides agree with TRBD2. Trimming at V came to 7 bases and at J to 2 bases, leaving 12 bases not matched to a gene. Per germline, CDR1 SGHTS and CDR2 YDEGEE. CDR3 length: 17 amino acids.

The chain carries TRBV7-9 and TRBJ2-7; a possible D gene is TRBD2 (5 bases). The CDR3 runs 17 residues. CDR1 and CDR2 from the germline V gene are SEHNR and FQNEAQ (reference sequence). V was clipped by 3 bases and J by 6 bases, with 24 bases between them. The CDR3 coding sequence is TGTGCCAGCAGCTTTAGGACGAGCGGCGAGATCCCCTCCGAGCAGTACTTC. Translating it yields CASSFRTSGEIPSEQYF.

This rearrangement joins TRBV7-2 to TRBJ1-4, with 11 bases aligning to TRBD1. The V gene end was trimmed by 5 bases and the J gene end by 7 bases; junction bases not matched to a gene: 6. CDR1 and CDR2 (germline): SGHTA, FQGNSA. The CDR3 runs to 15 residues. The CDR3 sequence is CASSQSGTGGEKLFF. For the CDR3, the DNA is TGTGCCAGCAGCCAATCCGGGACAGGGGGTGAAAAACTGTTTTTT.

The V gene is TRBV7-2, the J gene TRBJ2-7; 11 bases are a match to TRBD1. The CDR3 has 16 residues. With V trimmed by 0 bases and J by 7 bases, 8 bases remained unmatched. Germline assignment: CDR1 SGHTA and CDR2 FQGNSA. CDR3 sequence reads: CASSLAAGQGAPEQYF. The DNA for the CDR3 is TGTGCCAGCAGCTTAGCGGCTGGACAGGGGGCGCCTGAGCAGTACTTC.

This rearrangement joins TRBV29-1 to TRBJ2-5, with TRBD2 matching over 10 bases. Unmatched junction bases numbered 4, after V lost 4 bases and J lost 5 bases. Germline-derived CDR1 and CDR2 are SQVTM and ANQGSEA. The CDR3 totals 13 residues. The CDR3 region has the DNA TGCAGCGTTGCTAGCGGGAGTGGGGAGACCCAGTACTTC. It codes for CSVASGSGETQYF.

J is TRBJ1-4 and V is TRBV4-2; 7 bases match TRBD1. Germline values: CDR1 LGHNA, CDR2 YNFKEQ. The CDR3 is 14 residues long. Trimming cost V 4 bases and J 4 bases; bases outside gene matches: 3. The CDR3 DNA reads as TGTGCCAGCAGCCCGGGACAGCTTAATGAAAAACTGTTTTTT. Amino acid sequence: CASSPGQLNEKLFF.

This chain joins TRBV29-1 and TRBJ1-5; maybe TRBD1 (6 bases). From germline, CDR1 is SQVTM and CDR2 ANQGSEA. The CDR3 loop spans 13 amino acids. V shed 7 bases and J shed 3 bases, with 13 bases lying between them. CDR3 in amino acids: CSAYGQTNQPQHF. The CDR3 DNA reads as TGCAGCGCCTACGGACAGACCAATCAGCCCCAGCATTTT.

V gene TRBV7-2 combines with J gene TRBJ1-1; TRBD1 matches 7 bases. The CDR3 length is 14 residues. Germline-derived CDR1 and CDR2 are SGHTA and FQGNSA. V was clipped by 2 bases and J by 0 bases; unmatched bases: 0. CDR3 residues: CASSLTGVNTEAFF. CDR3 bases: TGTGCCAGCAGCTTAACAGGGGTGAACACTGAAGCTTTCTTT.